This is a list of T cell receptor beta chains from one sample in a study of T cell responses to AZD1222 COVID-19 vaccine. The repertoire was sequenced with immunoSEQ multiplex PCR; TCRdb's copy has only in-frame clones and lacks some. The data show more than 80,000 clones, 80% to 90% seen once. Sequenced here: peripheral blood, sampled 28 days after the second AZD1222 dose. Source of these receptors: an adult who received the AZD1222 COVID-19 vaccine. Each CDR3 is given with its conserved first and last residue. The D gene is left open where the match is weak. Clone size is not always given. Where it is, it says once, few, many or a class for expanded clones.

D	V	size	J	DNA	CDR3
.	TRBV7-2	.	TRBJ1-4	TGTGCCAGCAGCTCCCGGGGTCCATGGGAAAAACTGTTTTTT	CASSSRGPWEKLFF
.	TRBV4-1	once	TRBJ2-2	TGCGCCAGCAGCCTCCACGACACCGGGGAGCTGTTTTTT	CASSLHDTGELFF
.	TRBV13	.	TRBJ1-6	TGTGCCAGCACCGAGGGGGGGAAAAATTCACCCCTCCACTTT	CASTEGGKNSPLHF
TRBD1	TRBV5-6	.	TRBJ1-1	TGTGCCAGCAGCCCCGGGACAGGGGTTGCTTCCACTGAAGCTTTCTTT	CASSPGTGVASTEAFF
TRBD1	TRBV19	few	TRBJ1-2	TGTGCCAGTTCGGTGACAGGGGGCAACTATGGCTACACCTTC	CASSVTGGNYGYTF
TRBD1	TRBV30	.	TRBJ1-1	TGTGCCGGGCACAGGGGTGACACTGAAGCTTTCTTT	CAGHRGDTEAFF
TRBD1	TRBV19	once	TRBJ1-2	TGTGCCAGTAGTATATCCGACAGGGCTCTCACCTATGGCTACACCTTC	CASSISDRALTYGYTF
.	TRBV29-1	.	TRBJ2-3	TGCAGCGTTGAACAGGTTGGGTCTAGCACAGATACGCAGTATTTT	CSVEQVGSSTDTQYF
TRBD2	TRBV9	.	TRBJ2-3	TGTGCCAGCAGCACCCCAGTGAGGGGAGGACTAGGTCGCGATACGCAGTATTTT	CASSTPVRGGLGRDTQYF
TRBD2	TRBV19	.	TRBJ2-1	TGTGCCAGTAGTATGTCCCCGGGAGGTCGGTCCTACAATGAGCAGTTCTTC	CASSMSPGGRSYNEQFF
.	TRBV6-1	.	TRBJ1-1	TGTGCCAGCAGTGAAGGGAGGCAGGATCGGAACACTGAAGCTTTCTTT	CASSEGRQDRNTEAFF
TRBD1	TRBV19	few	TRBJ2-3	TGTGCCAGTTGGACAGGGGCCGGCACAGATACGCAGTATTTT	CASWTGAGTDTQYF
TRBD1	TRBV3-1/TRBV3-2	.	TRBJ1-1	TGTGCCAGCAGCCGAGGACAGGGGGCAAGGACTGAAGCTTTCTTT	CASSRGQGARTEAFF
TRBD2	TRBV6-4	.	TRBJ2-5	TGTGCCAGCAGTGTCCTAGCGGGGGCCTGGGAGACCCAGTACTTC	CASSVLAGAWETQYF
.	TRBV29-1	.	TRBJ1-3	TGCAGCGTTGAAGATCTAACGAAGAGCTCTGGAAACACCATATATTTT	CSVEDLTKSSGNTIYF
TRBD1	TRBV18	.	TRBJ1-1	TGTGCCAGCTCACCGGACAGGCTGAACACTGAAGCTTTCTTT	CASSPDRLNTEAFF
.	TRBV3-1/TRBV3-2	.	TRBJ2-1	TGTGCCAGCAGCGGATCTTACAGGGCAGACAATGAGCAGTTCTTC	CASSGSYRADNEQFF